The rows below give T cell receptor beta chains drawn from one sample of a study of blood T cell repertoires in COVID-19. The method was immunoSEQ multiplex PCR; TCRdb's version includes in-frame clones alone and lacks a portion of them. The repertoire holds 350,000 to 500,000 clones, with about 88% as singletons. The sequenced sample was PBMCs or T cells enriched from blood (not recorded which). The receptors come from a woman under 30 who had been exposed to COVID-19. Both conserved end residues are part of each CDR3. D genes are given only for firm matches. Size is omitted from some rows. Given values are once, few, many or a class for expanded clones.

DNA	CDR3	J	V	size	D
TGTGCCAGCAGTTTCGGAAGGAACAGGTTGAACACTGAAGCTTTCTTT	CASSFGRNRLNTEAFF	TRBJ1-1	TRBV28	-	-
TGTGCCAGCAGCCCCCTGAGGGCAGCCTATGGCTACACCTTC	CASSPLRAAYGYTF	TRBJ1-2	TRBV3-1/TRBV3-2	-	-
TGTGCCAGCAGTTTATCCCTAGCGGGGGCATCCTCCTACGAGCAGTACTTC	CASSLSLAGASSYEQYF	TRBJ2-7	TRBV27	-	TRBD2
TGTGCCAGCAGCCTCATGGGGCTGGAGGGAGAGACCCAGTACTTC	CASSLMGLEGETQYF	TRBJ2-5	TRBV7-2	-	-
TGTGCCAGCAGGATTTCAGGGAACACCATATATTTT	CASRISGNTIYF	TRBJ1-3	TRBV12-3/TRBV12-4	-	-
TGTGCCAGCCGGAGACAGGGGGACATGAACACTGAAGCTTTCTTT	CASRRQGDMNTEAFF	TRBJ1-1	TRBV6-5	-	TRBD1
TGTGCCAGCAGCCGGGGACAGCCGAACACTGAAGCTTTCTTT	CASSRGQPNTEAFF	TRBJ1-1	TRBV6-5	-	TRBD1
TGTGCCAGCAGTTCGGGGAGGGGCCGATTTTCGGCCCTCCACTTT	CASSSGRGRFSALHF	TRBJ1-6	TRBV28	-	-
TGTGCCAGCAGCGTGGGACAGGACTATGGCTACACCTTC	CASSVGQDYGYTF	TRBJ1-2	TRBV9	-	TRBD1
TGTGCCAGCAGTGAAATTCCTAATCAGCCCCAGCATTTT	CASSEIPNQPQHF	TRBJ1-5	TRBV2	-	-
TGTGCCAGCAGCCGACAGCAGAGCTCCTACAATGAGCAGTTCTTC	CASSRQQSSYNEQFF	TRBJ2-1	TRBV11-3	-	-
TGTGCCAGCAGCTTGGTCGGGATCTCTGGGGCCAACGTCCTGACTTTC	CASSLVGISGANVLTF	TRBJ2-6	TRBV5-4	-	-
TGTGCCAGTAATGGACAGTATAGCAATCAGCCCCAGCATTTT	CASNGQYSNQPQHF	TRBJ1-5	TRBV10-3	-	-
TGTGCCAGCAGTATAACAGGGGCCCTCAAGGCCCAGCATTTT	CASSITGALKAQHF	TRBJ1-5	TRBV28	-	TRBD1
TGTGCCAGCAGTTTATGGGCAGGGAGCAATCAGCCCCAGCATTTT	CASSLWAGSNQPQHF	TRBJ1-5	TRBV27	-	-
TGTGCCAGTAGGAACGGGGGCACTGAAGCTTTCTTT	CASRNGGTEAFF	TRBJ1-1	TRBV19	once	-
TGTGCCAGCAGTTACGGACTAGCGAACTACAATGAGCAGTTCTTC	CASSYGLANYNEQFF	TRBJ2-1	TRBV6-5	-	TRBD2
TGCGCCAGCGCTGTAGACGGGGGTTCCTACGAGCAGTACTTC	CASAVDGGSYEQYF	TRBJ2-7	TRBV10-1	-	-
TGCGCCAGCAGCTTGGGCAGGGGCGGAAAAAACGAGCAGTACTTC	CASSLGRGGKNEQYF	TRBJ2-7	TRBV5-1	-	-
TGTGCCAGCATCTTTCTAGTCCACTCAGATACGCAGTATTTT	CASIFLVHSDTQYF	TRBJ2-3	TRBV2	-	-
TGTGCCAGTAAAATGCAGGGGGGAAGTAGCAATCAGCCCCAGCATTTT	CASKMQGGSSNQPQHF	TRBJ1-5	TRBV19	-	TRBD1
TGTGCCAGCAGCTCAAGAGGACAGACCACCCAGGCAATGGTGCAGTTCTTC	CASSSRGQTTQAMVQFF	TRBJ2-1	TRBV7-9	-	-
TGCGCCAGCAGCCATCTTGCAGGGAGGACCACAGATACGCAGTATTTT	CASSHLAGRTTDTQYF	TRBJ2-3	TRBV4-3	-	-